Each of the 32 T cell receptor beta chains below was sequenced from the same sample in a study of blood T cell repertoires in COVID-19. Method: immunoSEQ multiplex PCR; TCRdb's copy keeps in-frame clones and lacks some. The data contain tens of thousands of clones, roughly 80% of them singletons. The source material was peripheral blood. These receptors were collected from a human donor in a cohort sampled during active COVID-19.

This clone came up a few times. The chain uses TRBV7-3 and TRBJ2-7; D may be TRBD1 (7 bases). The V and J ends lost 4 bases and 0 bases respectively, with 13 bases between them. Germline lookup yields CDR1 SGHTA and CDR2 FQGTGA. The CDR3 totals 15 residues. The DNA for the CDR3 is TGTGCCAGCAGCTCCCAGGGGGGCCCCTCCTACGAGCAGTACTTC. Its protein product is CASSSQGGPSYEQYF.

V is TRBV5-1 and J is TRBJ1-1; weak D call: TRBD1 (5 bases). The V end lost 4 bases, the J end lost 5 bases, and 15 bases lay between the germline ends. Germline V lookup: CDR1 SGHRS, CDR2 YFSETQ. The CDR3 has 14 amino acids. The CDR3 DNA reads as TGCGCCAGCAGCCCCAGGGAAGAAGGGACTGAAGCTTTCTTT. It codes for CASSPREEGTEAFF. The full variable domain, rest sourced from reference TRBV5-1 and TRBJ1-1, is KAGVTQTPRYLIKTRGQQVTLSCSPISGHRSVSWYQQTPGQGLQFLFEYFSETQRNKGNFPGRFSGRQFSNSRSEMNVSTLELGDSALYLCASSPREEGTEAFFGQGTRLTVV.

The gene calls are TRBV15 and TRBJ1-2, with D unclear. Trimming removed 0 bases at V and 10 bases at J, with 9 bases between. CDR1 and CDR2 from the germline V gene are LNHNV and YYDKDF (reference sequence). This CDR3 is built from 12 residues. The CDR3 protein is CATSRDSQSYTF. The CDR3 region has the DNA TGTGCCACCAGCAGAGATTCCCAGTCCTACACCTTC.

The chain employs TRBV5-8 and TRBJ2-1, with a tentative D call TRBD1 (6 bases). Trimming left V 1 base short and J 1 base short, with 12 bases between. The CDR3 contains 16 residues. Germline CDR1 is SGHTS and CDR2 is YDEGEE. The CDR3 DNA sequence: TGTGCCAGCAGCTTGTACCACAGGGTTTCCTACAATGAGCAGTTCTTC. Translating it yields CASSLYHRVSYNEQFF.

The gene calls are TRBV7-9 and TRBJ1-6; 9 nucleotides align to TRBD1. The CDR3 extends over 15 amino acids. Germline assignment: CDR1 SEHNR and CDR2 FQNEAQ (reference sequence). The V and J ends lost 4 bases and 10 bases, in that order; junction bases with no gene match: 8. CDR3: CASSWDRVMYSPLHF. For the CDR3, the DNA is TGTGCCAGCAGCTGGGACAGGGTCATGTACTCACCCCTCCACTTT.

The chain uses TRBV9 and TRBJ1-3; D not resolved. CDR3 size: 17 residues. CDR1 is SGDLS and CDR2 is YYNGEE in the germline V gene. Trimming took 0 bases from V and 1 from J, leaving 14 bases between them. For the CDR3, the DNA is TGTGCCAGCAGCGTAGACCCACACCATGTTTCTGGAAACACCATATATTTT. This encodes CASSVDPHHVSGNTIYF.

This rearrangement joins TRBV6-5 to TRBJ1-1; 8 nucleotides line up with TRBD1. V was pared by 7 bases and J by 4 bases, with 2 bases of the junction left unmatched. Germline CDR1 and CDR2: MNHEY and SVGAGI. The CDR3 consists of 12 residues. The CDR3 region has the DNA TGTGCCAGCATCACAGGGGGCACTGAAGCTTTCTTT. This translates into CASITGGTEAFF.

This chain links TRBV5-1 with TRBJ1-4; D perhaps matches TRBD1 (5 bases). The V end was cut by 5 bases, the J end by 6 bases, with 8 bases between. The CDR3 is 12 amino acids. Germline V lookup: CDR1 SGHRS, CDR2 YFSETQ. CDR3 sequence (DNA): TGCGCCAGCAGGGGAGGGGATGAAAAACTGTTTTTT. Its translation is CASRGGDEKLFF.

The CDR3 nucleotides are TGTGCCAGCAGCCACTTGGGGGGAAGGAATAGCAATCAGCCCCAGCATTTT. Encoded protein: CASSHLGGRNSNQPQHF. The J gene is TRBJ1-5, the V gene TRBV7-2; possible D gene TRBD1, 5 bases. Germline assignment: CDR1 SGHTA and CDR2 FQGNSA. Trimming left V 5 bases short and J 0 bases short, with 17 bases between. The CDR3 extends over 17 amino acids. The full variable domain, in which reference TRBV7-2 and TRBJ1-5 provide the parts outside the CDR3, is GAGVSQSPSNKVTEKGKDVELRCDPISGHTALYWYRQSLGQGLEFLIYFQGNSAPDKSGLPSDRFSAERTGGSVSTLTIQRTQQEDSAVYLCASSHLGGRNSNQPQHFGDGTRLSIL.

Written as DNA, the CDR3 is TGTGCCAGCAGCAAAGACAGGACGAAGGGAGGGCACGGTGAGCAGTTCTTC. Its translation is CASSKDRTKGGHGEQFF. The genes are TRBV21-1 and TRBJ2-1; no DNA check was done on the table's D call, TRBD2. TRBV21-1 is marked as a pseudogene. The CDR3 is 17 residues long.

J is TRBJ2-7 and V is TRBV7-2; 7 bases agree with TRBD1. CDR3 length: 18 residues. Trimming removed 2 bases from V and 3 bases from J; junction bases left unmatched: 16. CDR1 and CDR2 (germline): SGHTA, FQGNSA. The CDR3 nucleotides read TGTGCCAGCAGCTTACCCCGTCGGGGCAGGGGGACCCTCTACGAGCAGTACTTC. Its protein is CASSLPRRGRGTLYEQYF. Based on the CDR3 plus reference TRBV7-2 and TRBJ2-7, the full variable domain is GAGVSQSPSNKVTEKGKDVELRCDPISGHTALYWYRQSLGQGLEFLIYFQGNSAPDKSGLPSDRFSAERTGGSVSTLTIQRTQQEDSAVYLCASSLPRRGRGTLYEQYFGPGTRLTVT.

This sequence joins TRBV18 and TRBJ2-1, with 9 bases that match TRBD2. The CDR3 consists of 16 residues. Germline-derived CDR1 and CDR2 are KGHSH and LQKENI. The V and J ends lost 2 bases and 0 bases, in that order; junction bases with no gene match: 2. CDR3 amino acids: CASSPAAGGSYNEQFF. CDR3 nucleotide sequence: TGTGCCAGCTCACCAGCAGCGGGGGGCTCCTACAATGAGCAGTTCTTC. Full variable domain (remainder filled in from reference TRBV18 and TRBJ2-1): NAGVMQNPRHLVRRRGQEARLRCSPMKGHSHVYWYRQLPEEGLKFMVYLQKENIIDESGMPKERFSAEFPKEGPSILRIQQVVRGDSAAYFCASSPAAGGSYNEQFFGPGTRLTVL.

V gene TRBV9 combines with J gene TRBJ1-2, with D perhaps TRBD1 (6 bases). Germline V gives CDR1 SGDLS, CDR2 YYNGEE. The CDR3 runs 14 residues. The V end lost 6 bases, the J end lost 7 bases, and 19 bases lay between the germline ends. CDR3 sequence (DNA): TGTGCCAGCACCCTCGGACAGAACTTTGCTGGCTACACCTTC. It codes for CASTLGQNFAGYTF.

This clone has only one observation. The chain couples TRBV7-8 to TRBJ2-5; D remains ambiguous. Germline assignment: CDR1 SGHVS and CDR2 FQNEAQ. CDR3 length: 13 residues. The ends were cut back, 5 bases at V and 5 bases at J, with 12 bases in the middle. This chain's CDR3 is CASSPQARETQYF. DNA for the CDR3: TGTGCCAGCAGCCCGCAAGCGAGGGAGACCCAGTACTTC.

The chain uses TRBV19 and TRBJ1-2, with 12 bases identical to TRBD1. This CDR3 region has 17 residues. The J segment lost 4 bases and the V segment lost 7 bases, leaving 13 bases of the junction unmatched. In germline, CDR1 is LNHDA, CDR2 SQIVND (reference sequence). The DNA for the CDR3 is TGTGCCAGTAACGTCCCGGGACAGGGGGCGCCCGTCTATGGCTACACCTTC. Its translation: CASNVPGQGAPVYGYTF.

The J gene is TRBJ1-3, the V gene TRBV28; TRBD1 is a possible D gene (5 bases). V shed 8 bases and J shed 0 bases, with 14 bases lying between them. Germline CDR1 MDHEN, CDR2 SYDVKM. This CDR3 has 15 amino acids. The CDR3 spells CASGGEGISGNTIYF. CDR3 DNA sequence: TGTGCCAGCGGGGGGGAGGGGATCTCTGGAAACACCATATATTTT.

The rearrangement joins TRBV7-9 to TRBJ2-5; 9 nucleotides align to TRBD2. V trimming: 5 bases; J trimming: 6 bases; junction bases outside the gene matches: 7. The CDR3 totals 14 residues. Germline CDR1 SEHNR, CDR2 FQNEAQ (reference sequence). CDR3 sequence: CASSGREGAKTQYF. As DNA, the CDR3 is TGTGCCAGCAGCGGGCGGGAGGGGGCGAAGACCCAGTACTTC.

V usage is TRBV30 and J usage is TRBJ2-7; D uncertain. The CDR3 covers 10 residues. Germline CDR1 GTSNPN, CDR2 SVGIG (reference sequence). Deletions cut 5 bases from V and 7 bases from J, with 9 bases between. This CDR3 reads CAWDPQEQYF. The CDR3 region has the DNA TGTGCCTGGGACCCACAGGAGCAGTACTTC.

This clone has a single count. The V gene is TRBV7-9, the J gene TRBJ2-5; D is unclear. Germline V gene sequence: CDR1 SEHNR, CDR2 FQNEAQ (reference sequence). Trimming removed 4 bases at V and 2 bases at J, with 8 bases between. The CDR3 is 13 amino acids. Here the CDR3 reads CASSSHEQETQYF. CDR3 nucleotides: TGTGCCAGCAGCTCTCATGAGCAAGAGACCCAGTACTTC.

This chain links TRBV18 with TRBJ2-5, with D tentatively TRBD2 (5 bases). The ends were cut back, 6 bases at V and 3 bases at J, with 11 bases in the middle. The CDR3 is 13 amino acids. Germline V CDR1 and CDR2: KGHSH, LQKENI. CDR3: CASSPETKETQYF. The DNA for the CDR3 is TGTGCCAGCTCCCCGGAGACTAAAGAGACCCAGTACTTC.

The V call is TRBV28, the J call TRBJ2-5; 9 nucleotides line up with TRBD2. V lost 2 bases to trimming and J lost 2 bases; unmatched junction nucleotides: 0. CDR3 length: 14 amino acids. Per the germline V gene, CDR1 is MDHEN and CDR2 is SYDVKM. CDR3 protein: CASSLAGGQETQYF. The CDR3 DNA is TGTGCCAGCAGTTTAGCGGGGGGGCAAGAGACCCAGTACTTC. The full variable domain, with the rest looked up from reference TRBV28 and TRBJ2-5, is DVKVTQSSRYLVKRTGEKVFLECVQDMDHENMFWYRQDPGLGLRLIYFSYDVKMKEKGDIPEGYSVSREKKERFSLILESASTNQTSMYLCASSLAGGQETQYFGPGTRLLVL.

The CDR3 protein is CASLRGTPNEKLFF. The CDR3 DNA follows: TGTGCCAGTTTAAGAGGGACACCCAATGAAAAACTGTTTTTT. The chain employs TRBV24-1 and TRBJ1-4; TRBD1 might be the D (6 bases). Germline lookup yields CDR1 KGHDR and CDR2 SFDVKD. Trimming pared 11 bases from V and 5 bases from J, leaving 17 bases between. CDR3 size: 14 residues.

This chain joins TRBV2 and TRBJ2-7; 8 bases align to TRBD1. With V trimmed by 6 bases and J by 0 bases, 7 bases remained unmatched. The CDR3 extends over 15 amino acids. Germline V gene data show CDR1 as SNHLY and CDR2 as FYNNEI. The DNA of the CDR3 is TGTGCCAGCAGCCTGCTGGACAGGGTCTCCTACGAGCAGTACTTC. Its protein product is CASSLLDRVSYEQYF.

This sequence joins TRBV5-1 and TRBJ1-6; 9 positions agree with TRBD1. The CDR3 spans 15 residues. Per germline, CDR1 SGHRS and CDR2 YFSETQ. Trimming at V came to 2 bases and at J to 10 bases, leaving 7 bases not matched to a gene. This CDR3 reads CASSFDRGDGSPLHF. CDR3 in DNA: TGCGCCAGCAGCTTCGACAGGGGGGACGGATCACCCCTCCACTTT.

The rearrangement joins TRBV21-1 to TRBJ2-5; TRBD1 is the table's D call and was not checked against the DNA. TRBV21-1 is described as a pseudogene. The CDR3 covers 16 residues. CDR3 nucleotides: TGTGCCAGCAGCAAATACTCGGACAGGGGGCTGGGGACCCAGTACTTC. Amino acid sequence: CASSKYSDRGLGTQYF.

This chain uses TRBV6-5 with TRBJ2-3; 8 bases map to TRBD2. This CDR3 comprises 15 residues. Trimming removed 11 bases from V and 1 base from J; junction bases left unmatched: 11. Germline V lookup: CDR1 MNHEY, CDR2 SVGAGI. CDR3 DNA sequence: TGTGCCGGGACGAGGAGGCGGGGGGGCACAGATACGCAGTATTTT. This sequence encodes CAGTRRRGGTDTQYF.

V and J are TRBV5-4 and TRBJ2-2, with D perhaps matching TRBD2 (7 bases). The germline V gene encodes CDR1 SGHNT and CDR2 YYREEE (reference sequence). CDR3 length equals 16 residues. V was shortened by 4 bases and J by 4 bases, with 17 bases between the two germline ends. CDR3 amino acids: CASSPLGGGRTGELFF. The CDR3 bases are TGTGCCAGCAGCCCCTTAGGGGGGGGGCGCACCGGGGAGCTGTTTTTT.

This clone was recorded only once. This sequence joins TRBV18 and TRBJ2-1; D remains unclear. V was trimmed by 0 bases and J by 5 bases, leaving 5 bases between them. The CDR3 extends over 13 amino acids. The germline V gene encodes CDR1 KGHSH and CDR2 LQKENI. CDR3 bases: TGTGCCAGCTCACCACCCAGTAACAATGAGCAGTTCTTC. Protein product: CASSPPSNNEQFF. Looking up the rest from reference TRBV18 and TRBJ2-1 gives the full variable domain: NAGVMQNPRHLVRRRGQEARLRCSPMKGHSHVYWYRQLPEEGLKFMVYLQKENIIDESGMPKERFSAEFPKEGPSILRIQQVVRGDSAAYFCASSPPSNNEQFFGPGTRLTVL.

This chain joins TRBV29-1 and TRBJ1-2; D call uncertain. Germline V gene lookup returns CDR1 SQVTM and CDR2 ANQGSEA. The CDR3 loop spans 13 amino acids. CDR3 sequence: CPRGGFPNYGYTF. CDR3 in DNA: TGCCCCCGAGGTGGATTCCCTAACTATGGCTACACCTTC. The variable domain in full, completed from reference TRBV29-1 and TRBJ1-2, reads SAVISQKPSRDICQRGTSLTIQCQVDSQVTMMFWYRQQPGQSLTLIATANQGSEATYESGFVIDKFPISRPNLTFSTLTVSNMSPEDSSIYLCPRGGFPNYGYTFGSGTRLTVV.

The CDR3 here is CASSLVGGYGYTF. The CDR3 DNA sequence: TGTGCCAGCAGCTTAGTAGGGGGCTATGGCTACACCTTC. The rearrangement links TRBV7-9 to TRBJ1-2; possible D gene TRBD1, 6 bases. The CDR3 loop spans 13 amino acids. Germline-derived CDR1 and CDR2 are SEHNR and FQNEAQ (reference sequence). Trimming left V 1 base short and J 4 bases short, with 7 bases between. Together with reference TRBV7-9 and TRBJ1-2, the CDR3 gives the full variable domain: DTGVSQNPRHKITKRGQNVTFRCDPISEHNRLYWYRQTLGQGPEFLTYFQNEAQLEKSRLLSDRFSAERPKGSFSTLEIQRTEQGDSAMYLCASSLVGGYGYTFGSGTRLTVV.

The chain carries TRBV5-1 and TRBJ2-6; D might be TRBD2 (6 bases). V lost 3 bases, J lost 0 bases, and 13 bases lay in between. CDR3 length: 17 residues. Germline lookup yields CDR1 SGHRS and CDR2 YFSETQ. As DNA, the CDR3 is TGCGCCAGCAGCTCCTCCGGGAGCCACTCTGGGGCCAACGTCCTGACTTTC. Residues: CASSSSGSHSGANVLTF.

V is TRBV10-3 and J is TRBJ1-1; tentatively, D is TRBD1 (6 bases). CDR3 size: 14 residues. Trimming took 6 bases from V and 5 from J, leaving 16 bases between them. Germline lookup yields CDR1 ENHRY and CDR2 SYGVKD. CDR3 DNA sequence: TGTGCCATCAGCGAGGGCAGGGGAGATACTGAAGCTTTCTTT. It encodes CAISEGRGDTEAFF.